The rows below give T cell receptor beta chains drawn from one sample of a study of shared clonotypes between healthy human individuals. TCRdb keeps only in-frame clones here, not all; method: immunoSEQ multiplex PCR. The sample lists a few hundred thousand clones; roughly 80% were seen once. Sample: memory CD4+ T cells sorted from blood. Receptors originate from a man aged 25-40 years in good health. Each CDR3 is given with its conserved first and last residue. The D gene is left open where the match is weak. Clone sizes are given selectively: once, few, many, or a class where the clone is expanded.

d_gene: NA; v_gene: TRBV2; abundance: NA; j_gene: TRBJ2-5; CDR3nt: TGTGCCAGCAGTGAAGGCAGGGTCGAGACCCAGTACTTC; CDR3aa: CASSEGRVETQYF
d_gene: NA; v_gene: TRBV18; abundance: NA; j_gene: TRBJ1-1; CDR3nt: TGTGCCAGCTCACCTGAAACAGAGAGGGACACTGAAGCTTTCTTT; CDR3aa: CASSPETERDTEAFF
d_gene: NA; v_gene: TRBV4-2; abundance: NA; j_gene: TRBJ1-4; CDR3nt: TGTGCCAGCAGGAAAGCTGGGACTAATGAAAAACTGTTTTTT; CDR3aa: CASRKAGTNEKLFF
d_gene: TRBD2; v_gene: TRBV6-1; abundance: few; j_gene: TRBJ2-7; CDR3nt: TGTGCCAGCAGCGTGACTAGCGGGATTGACGAGCAGTACTTC; CDR3aa: CASSVTSGIDEQYF
d_gene: TRBD2; v_gene: TRBV28; abundance: NA; j_gene: TRBJ2-1; CDR3nt: TGTGCCAGCAGTCCCATATCTAGCGGGAATCGGTATGAGCAGTTCTTC; CDR3aa: CASSPISSGNRYEQFF
d_gene: TRBD1; v_gene: TRBV7-2; abundance: few; j_gene: TRBJ2-7; CDR3nt: TGTGCCAGCAGCTTGGAGAGGGGGCTCTACGAGCAGTACTTC; CDR3aa: CASSLERGLYEQYF
d_gene: NA; v_gene: TRBV2; abundance: NA; j_gene: TRBJ1-1; CDR3nt: TGTGCCAGCAGTGAGCAGGGGCCTGAGGGGGCTTTCTTT; CDR3aa: CASSEQGPEGAFF
d_gene: NA; v_gene: TRBV7-8; abundance: NA; j_gene: TRBJ2-1; CDR3nt: TGTGCCAGCAGCTTAGCGGTCGTAGGGGGTGAGCAGTTCTTC; CDR3aa: CASSLAVVGGEQFF
d_gene: NA; v_gene: TRBV14; abundance: NA; j_gene: TRBJ1-2; CDR3nt: TGTGCCAGCAGCCAAGGGGCCAACTATGGCTACACCTTC; CDR3aa: CASSQGANYGYTF
d_gene: TRBD2; v_gene: TRBV5-1; abundance: NA; j_gene: TRBJ2-2; CDR3nt: TGCGCCAGCAGCTTGGCCGTGGGACTATTGAACACCGGGGAGCTGTTTTTT; CDR3aa: CASSLAVGLLNTGELFF
d_gene: NA; v_gene: TRBV20-1; abundance: NA; j_gene: TRBJ2-3; CDR3nt: TGCAGTGCTCGACTAGCAGATACGCAGTATTTT; CDR3aa: CSARLADTQYF
d_gene: NA; v_gene: TRBV4-2; abundance: NA; j_gene: TRBJ2-5; CDR3nt: TGTGCCAGCAGCCAAGTTGGCACCCCAGAGACCCAGTACTTC; CDR3aa: CASSQVGTPETQYF
d_gene: TRBD2; v_gene: TRBV7-8; abundance: NA; j_gene: TRBJ2-7; CDR3nt: TGTGCCAGCAGCCGAGGGACTAGCTACGAGCAGTACTTC; CDR3aa: CASSRGTSYEQYF
d_gene: NA; v_gene: TRBV10-1; abundance: NA; j_gene: TRBJ2-1; CDR3nt: TGCGCCAGCAGTGAAGATCAGGCCTGGGACCATCATGGGAATGAGCAGTTCTTC; CDR3aa: CASSEDQAWDHHGNEQFF
d_gene: TRBD2; v_gene: TRBV2; abundance: NA; j_gene: TRBJ2-1; CDR3nt: TGTGCCAGCAGTTGGGGACTAGCGGGAGTACTTAGGGAGCAGTTCTTC; CDR3aa: CASSWGLAGVLREQFF
d_gene: NA; v_gene: TRBV6-5; abundance: NA; j_gene: TRBJ2-2; CDR3nt: TGTGCCAGCAGTAATCGCAGGGAGGCCGGGGAGCTGTTTTTT; CDR3aa: CASSNRREAGELFF
d_gene: TRBD2; v_gene: TRBV7-2; abundance: NA; j_gene: TRBJ2-3; CDR3nt: TGTGCCAGCTCACCCTTTGCTAGCGGGAGCACAGATACGCAGTATTTT; CDR3aa: CASSPFASGSTDTQYF
d_gene: NA; v_gene: TRBV28; abundance: once; j_gene: TRBJ1-3; CDR3nt: TGTGCCAGCGCCTTGTTAGTACCCGGGGGCGGTAACACCATATATTTT; CDR3aa: CASALLVPGGGNTIYF
d_gene: NA; v_gene: TRBV5-4; abundance: NA; j_gene: TRBJ2-2; CDR3nt: TGTGCCAGCAGCTTTCAAACGGGGACCGGGGAGCTGTTTTTT; CDR3aa: CASSFQTGTGELFF